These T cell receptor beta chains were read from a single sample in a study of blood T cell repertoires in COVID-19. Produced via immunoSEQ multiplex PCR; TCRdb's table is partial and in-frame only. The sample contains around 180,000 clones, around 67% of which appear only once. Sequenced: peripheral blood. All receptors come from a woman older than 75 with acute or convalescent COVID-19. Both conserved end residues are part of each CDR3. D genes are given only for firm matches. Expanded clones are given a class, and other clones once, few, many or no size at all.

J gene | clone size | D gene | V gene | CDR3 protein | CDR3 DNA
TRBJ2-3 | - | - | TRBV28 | CASSLAGKDTQYF | TGTGCCAGCAGTTTAGCGGGCAAAGATACGCAGTATTTT
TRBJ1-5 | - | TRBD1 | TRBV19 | CASTTGQDSNQPQHF | TGTGCCAGTACCACAGGACAGGATAGCAATCAGCCCCAGCATTTT
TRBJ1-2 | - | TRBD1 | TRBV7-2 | CASSQQGGVGGYTF | TGTGCCAGCAGCCAACAGGGGGGGGTAGGTGGCTACACCTTC
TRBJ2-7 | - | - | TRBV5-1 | CASSLGTATYEQYF | TGCGCCAGCAGCTTGGGGACTGCCACCTACGAGCAGTACTTC
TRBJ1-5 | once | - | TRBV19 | CASSNGYSNQPQHF | TGTGCCAGTAGTAACGGTTATAGCAATCAGCCCCAGCATTTT
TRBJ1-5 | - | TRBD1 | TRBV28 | CASSSPTGGYQPQHF | TGTGCCAGCAGTTCTCCGACAGGGGGCTATCAGCCCCAGCATTTT
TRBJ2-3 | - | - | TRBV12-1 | CASSYDFSMSLVDTQYF | TGTGCCAGCAGCTATGATTTTAGTATGTCTTTGGTGGATACGCAGTATTTT
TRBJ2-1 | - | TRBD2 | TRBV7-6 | CASSLETSGSVNEQFF | TGTGCCAGCAGCTTGGAGACTAGCGGGAGTGTCAATGAGCAGTTCTTC
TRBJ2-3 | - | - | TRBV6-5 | CASSYWDTGTDTQYF | TGTGCCAGCAGTTACTGGGACACGGGCACAGATACGCAGTATTTT
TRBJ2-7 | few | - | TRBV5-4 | CASSPDRSTGQYF | TGTGCCAGCAGCCCGGACAGATCTACGGGGCAGTACTTC
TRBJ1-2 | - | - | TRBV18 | CASSPTEANYGYTF | TGTGCCAGCTCACCAACAGAAGCTAACTATGGCTACACCTTC
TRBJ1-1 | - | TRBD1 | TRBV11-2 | CASSSRGLEAFF | TGTGCCAGCAGCTCCAGGGGGCTTGAAGCTTTCTTT
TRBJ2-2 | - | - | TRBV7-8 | CASSRLRQGNTGELFF | TGTGCCAGCAGCCGTCTCAGGCAGGGGAACACCGGGGAGCTGTTTTTT
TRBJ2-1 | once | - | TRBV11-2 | CASSSDTIVHEQFF | TGTGCCAGCAGCTCCGACACCATAGTCCATGAGCAGTTCTTC
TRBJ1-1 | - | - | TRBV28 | CASTTSGARTEAFF | TGTGCCAGCACCACGAGCGGGGCTAGAACTGAAGCTTTCTTT
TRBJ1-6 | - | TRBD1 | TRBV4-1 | CASSHVLRDRGSSPLHF | TGCGCCAGCAGCCACGTACTCCGGGACAGGGGAAGTTCACCCCTCCACTTT
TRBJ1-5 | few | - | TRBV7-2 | CASSLSGAQPQHF | TGTGCCAGCAGCCTCTCGGGTGCTCAGCCCCAGCATTTT
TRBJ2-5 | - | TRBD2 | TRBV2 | CASSAGEGRETQYF | TGTGCCAGCAGCGCCGGGGAGGGGCGAGAGACCCAGTACTTC
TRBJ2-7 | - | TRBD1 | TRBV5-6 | CASSLLDREPSYEQYF | TGTGCCAGCAGCTTGTTGGACAGGGAACCCTCCTACGAGCAGTACTTC
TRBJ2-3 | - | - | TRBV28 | CASSFSGPSTDTQYF | TGTGCCAGCAGTTTTAGCGGACCAAGCACAGATACGCAGTATTTT
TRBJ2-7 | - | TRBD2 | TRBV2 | CASSEQGLAGAGEQYF | TGTGCCAGCAGTGAACAGGGCCTAGCGGGAGCTGGCGAGCAGTACTTC
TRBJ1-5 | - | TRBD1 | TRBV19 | CASSTGQVLRPQHF | TGTGCCAGTAGTACCGGACAGGTTTTGAGGCCCCAGCATTTT
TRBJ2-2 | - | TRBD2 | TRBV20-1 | CSASPSGSGELFF | TGCAGTGCTAGTCCTAGCGGAAGCGGGGAGCTGTTTTTT
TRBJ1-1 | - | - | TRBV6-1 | CASGDGLLSKGAFF | TGTGCCAGCGGGGACGGACTACTAAGCAAAGGTGCTTTCTTT
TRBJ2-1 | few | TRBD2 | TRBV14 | CASSQDHRREGGDEQFF | TGTGCCAGCAGCCAAGATCATAGGCGGGAGGGAGGAGATGAGCAGTTCTTC
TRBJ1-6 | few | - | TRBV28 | CASSLWSGFGNSPLHF | TGTGCCAGCAGTTTATGGTCGGGATTCGGTAATTCACCCCTCCACTTT
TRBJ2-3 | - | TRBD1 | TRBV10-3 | CASNRDSDFTDTQYF | TGTGCCTCGAATAGGGACAGCGATTTCACAGATACGCAGTATTTT
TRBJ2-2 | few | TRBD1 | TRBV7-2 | CASSYGTGGTGELFF | TGTGCCAGCAGCTACGGGACAGGGGGGACCGGGGAGCTGTTTTTT
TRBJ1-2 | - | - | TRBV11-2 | CASSLDQNYGYTF | TGTGCCAGCAGCTTAGATCAAAACTATGGCTACACCTTC
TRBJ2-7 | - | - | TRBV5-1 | CASSPNEGGTYEQYF | TGCGCCAGCAGCCCCAACGAGGGGGGGACCTACGAGCAGTACTTC
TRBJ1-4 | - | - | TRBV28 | CASSTDGVFDEKLFF | TGTGCCAGCAGTACGGACGGGGTTTTTGATGAAAAACTGTTTTTT
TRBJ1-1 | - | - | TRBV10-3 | CAISTGQTVEAFF | TGTGCCATCAGTACCGGACAGACTGTTGAAGCTTTCTTT
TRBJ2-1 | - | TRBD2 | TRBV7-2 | CASSFRASGSALSLGEQFF | TGTGCCAGCAGCTTCCGGGCTAGCGGGAGTGCCTTGTCCTTAGGGGAGCAGTTCTTC
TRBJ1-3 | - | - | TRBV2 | CASSDPGSSGNTIYF | TGTGCCAGCAGTGATCCCGGGAGCTCTGGAAACACCATATATTTT
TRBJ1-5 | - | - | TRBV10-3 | CAISSTDQPQHF | TGTGCCATCAGTTCTACTGATCAGCCCCAGCATTTT
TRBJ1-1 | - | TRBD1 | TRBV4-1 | CASSQQGAQVTEAFF | TGCGCCAGCAGCCAACAGGGGGCGCAAGTCACTGAAGCTTTCTTT
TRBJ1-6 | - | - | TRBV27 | CASSRGGDNSPLHF | TGTGCCAGCAGTAGGGGAGGCGATAATTCACCCCTCCACTTT
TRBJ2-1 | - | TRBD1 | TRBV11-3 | CASSPGTGDYEQFF | TGTGCCAGCAGCCCGGGGACAGGGGACTATGAGCAGTTCTTC
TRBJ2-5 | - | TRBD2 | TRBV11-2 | CASNSRGDQETQYF | TGTGCCAGCAACTCACGGGGGGACCAAGAGACCCAGTACTTC
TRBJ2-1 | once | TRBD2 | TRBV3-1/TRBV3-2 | CASSQGAGGDWYNEQFF | TGTGCCAGCAGCCAAGGCGCGGGAGGGGATTGGTACAATGAGCAGTTCTTC
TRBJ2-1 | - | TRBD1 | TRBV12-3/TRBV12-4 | CASRETGWNEQFF | TGTGCCAGCAGGGAGACAGGGTGGAATGAGCAGTTCTTC
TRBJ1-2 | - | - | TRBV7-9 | CASSLEEGVTSF | TGTGCCAGCAGCTTAGAGGAGGGAGTGACCTCCTTC